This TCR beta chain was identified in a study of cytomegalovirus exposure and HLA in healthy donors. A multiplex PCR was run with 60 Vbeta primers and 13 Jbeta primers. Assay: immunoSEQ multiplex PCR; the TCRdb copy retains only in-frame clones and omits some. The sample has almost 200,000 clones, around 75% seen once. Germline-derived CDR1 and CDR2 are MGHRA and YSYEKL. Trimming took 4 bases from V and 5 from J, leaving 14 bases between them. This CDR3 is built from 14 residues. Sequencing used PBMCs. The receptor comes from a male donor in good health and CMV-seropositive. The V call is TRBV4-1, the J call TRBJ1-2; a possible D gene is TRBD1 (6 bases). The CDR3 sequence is CASSPGTRGYGYTF. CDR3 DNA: TGCGCCAGCAGCCCCGGGACAAGGGGGTATGGCTACACCTTC.